The clone carrying this T cell receptor (beta chain) showed up many times. Antigen specificity is unknown. The data belong to a study of T-cell memory formation after mild COVID-19. TCRdb re-analysed the 5' RACE reads in MiXCR, keeping a single row per CDR3 protein. The sample lists some 260,000 distinct CDR3 sequences, about 15% occurring once. CDR1 and CDR2 from the germline V gene are SGHRS and YFSETQ. V gave up 0 bases and J gave up 7 bases; unmatched junction bases: 5. The CDR3 totals 14 residues. Regarding the study as a whole: Confirmation was lacking for SARS-CoV-2 specificity of second-wave clones that peaked on day 37.

The sequencing input was PBMCs or a T cell subset sorted from them (not recorded which). The genes are TRBV5-1 and TRBJ1-1; 8 bases are shared with TRBD1. This receptor was identified in a man aged 18 to 29 who had mild COVID-19 (a few samples of this study predate the infection). Cell type and time point are not known. CDR3 sequence: CASSLGQGPFEAFF. The CDR3 region has the DNA TGCGCCAGCAGCTTGGGACAGGGGCCATTTGAAGCTTTCTTT.